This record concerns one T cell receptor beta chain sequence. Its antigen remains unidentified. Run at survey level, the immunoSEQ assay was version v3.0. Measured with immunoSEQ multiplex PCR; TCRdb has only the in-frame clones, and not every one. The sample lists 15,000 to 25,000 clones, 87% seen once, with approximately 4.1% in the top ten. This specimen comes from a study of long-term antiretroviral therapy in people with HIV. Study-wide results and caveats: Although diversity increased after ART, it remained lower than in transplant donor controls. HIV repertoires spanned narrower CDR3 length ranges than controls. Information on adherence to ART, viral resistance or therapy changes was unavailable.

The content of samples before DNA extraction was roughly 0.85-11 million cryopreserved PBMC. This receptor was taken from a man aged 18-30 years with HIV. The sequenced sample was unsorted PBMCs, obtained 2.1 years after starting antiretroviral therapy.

CDR3 bases: TGTGCCAGCAGCGTCAGACTAGCGGGAGTCAGAGATACGCAGTATTTT. Translation: CASSVRLAGVRDTQYF. This chain links TRBV9 with TRBJ2-3, with 12 bases aligning to TRBD2. V shed 2 bases, J shed 5 bases, and the junction held 6 bases outside the gene matches. The CDR3 runs 16 residues. The germline gives CDR1 SGDLS, CDR2 YYNGEE.